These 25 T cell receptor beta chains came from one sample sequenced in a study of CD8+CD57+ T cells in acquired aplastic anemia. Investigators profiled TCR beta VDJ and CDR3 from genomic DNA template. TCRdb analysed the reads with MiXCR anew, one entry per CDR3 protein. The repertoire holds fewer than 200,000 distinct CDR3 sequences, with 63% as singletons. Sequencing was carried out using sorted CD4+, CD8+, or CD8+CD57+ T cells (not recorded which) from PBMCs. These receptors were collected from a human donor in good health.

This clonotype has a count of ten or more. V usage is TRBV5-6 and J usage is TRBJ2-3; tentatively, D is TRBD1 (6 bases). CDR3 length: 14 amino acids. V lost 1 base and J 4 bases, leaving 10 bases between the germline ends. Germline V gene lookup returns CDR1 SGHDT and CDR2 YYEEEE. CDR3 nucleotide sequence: TGTGCCAGCAGCTTGTTTGGGGGCTCAGATACGCAGTATTTT. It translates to CASSLFGGSDTQYF.

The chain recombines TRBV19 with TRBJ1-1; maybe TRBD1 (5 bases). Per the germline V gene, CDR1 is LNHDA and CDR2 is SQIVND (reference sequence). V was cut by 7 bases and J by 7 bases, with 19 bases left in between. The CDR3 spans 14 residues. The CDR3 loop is CASKRGLRNYEAFF. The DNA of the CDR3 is TGTGCCAGTAAACGGGGCTTGCGGAACTATGAAGCTTTCTTT.

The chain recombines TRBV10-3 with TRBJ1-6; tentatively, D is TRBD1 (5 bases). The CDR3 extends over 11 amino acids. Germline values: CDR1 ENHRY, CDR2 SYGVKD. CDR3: CTTRENSPLHF. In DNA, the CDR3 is TGTACCACCAGGGAAAATTCACCCCTCCACTTT.

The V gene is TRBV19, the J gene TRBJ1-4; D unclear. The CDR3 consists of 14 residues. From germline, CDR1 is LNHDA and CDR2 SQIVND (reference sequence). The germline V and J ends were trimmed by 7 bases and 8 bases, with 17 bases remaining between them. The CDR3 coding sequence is TGTGCCAGTACGGAACCTTCGTACGGGGAAAAACTGTTTTTT. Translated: CASTEPSYGEKLFF. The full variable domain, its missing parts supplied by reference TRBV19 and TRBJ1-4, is DGGITQSPKYLFRKEGQNVTLSCEQNLNHDAMYWYRQDPGQGLRLIYYSQIVNDFQKGDIAEGYSVSREKKESFPLTVTSAQKNPTAFYLCASTEPSYGEKLFFGSGTQLSVL.

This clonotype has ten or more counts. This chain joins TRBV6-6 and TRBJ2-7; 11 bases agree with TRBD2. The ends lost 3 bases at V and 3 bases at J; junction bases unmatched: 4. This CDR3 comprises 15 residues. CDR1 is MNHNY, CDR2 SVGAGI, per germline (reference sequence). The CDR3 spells CASSYLTSGSYEQYF. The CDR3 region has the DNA TGTGCCAGCAGTTATCTCACTAGCGGGAGCTACGAGCAGTACTTC.

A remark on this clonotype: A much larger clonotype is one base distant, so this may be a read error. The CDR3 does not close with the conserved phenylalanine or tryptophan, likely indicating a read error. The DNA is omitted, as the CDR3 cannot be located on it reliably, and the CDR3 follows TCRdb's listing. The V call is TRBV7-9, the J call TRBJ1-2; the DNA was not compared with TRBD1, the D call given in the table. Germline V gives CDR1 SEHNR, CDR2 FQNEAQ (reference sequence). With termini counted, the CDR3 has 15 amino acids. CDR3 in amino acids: CASSLDPGQGDGYAL.

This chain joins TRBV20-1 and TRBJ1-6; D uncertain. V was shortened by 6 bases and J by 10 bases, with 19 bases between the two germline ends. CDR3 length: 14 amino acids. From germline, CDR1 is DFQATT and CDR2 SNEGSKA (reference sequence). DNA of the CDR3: TGCAGTGCCCAACGAGGAGAAAGGGTATCACCCCTCCACTTT. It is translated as CSAQRGERVSPLHF.

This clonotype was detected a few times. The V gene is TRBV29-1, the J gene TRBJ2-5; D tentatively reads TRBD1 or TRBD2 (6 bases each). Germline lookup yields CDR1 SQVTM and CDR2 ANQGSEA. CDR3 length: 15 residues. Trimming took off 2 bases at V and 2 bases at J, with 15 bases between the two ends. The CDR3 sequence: CSVERGDGRQETQYF. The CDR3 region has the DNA TGCAGCGTTGAAAGGGGGGACGGTCGTCAAGAGACCCAGTACTTC.

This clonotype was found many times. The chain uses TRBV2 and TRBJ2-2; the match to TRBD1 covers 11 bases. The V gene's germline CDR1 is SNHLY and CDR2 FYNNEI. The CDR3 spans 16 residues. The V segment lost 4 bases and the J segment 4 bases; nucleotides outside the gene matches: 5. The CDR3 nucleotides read TGTGCCAGCAGTGGGGGGGACAGGGGGACCACCGGGGAGCTGTTTTTT. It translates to CASSGGDRGTTGELFF.

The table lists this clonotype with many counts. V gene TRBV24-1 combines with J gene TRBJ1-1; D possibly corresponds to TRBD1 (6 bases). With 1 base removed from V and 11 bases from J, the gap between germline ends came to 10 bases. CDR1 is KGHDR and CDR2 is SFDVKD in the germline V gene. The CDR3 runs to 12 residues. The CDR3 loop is CATSDLGGEAFF. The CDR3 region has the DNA TGTGCCACCAGTGATTTAGGGGGTGAGGCTTTCTTT.

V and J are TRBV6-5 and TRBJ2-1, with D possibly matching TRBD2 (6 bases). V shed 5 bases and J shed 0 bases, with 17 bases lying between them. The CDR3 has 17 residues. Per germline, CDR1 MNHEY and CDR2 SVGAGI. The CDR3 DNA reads TGTGCCAGCAGTCCTCACGAGACTAGTCTCTCCTACAATGAGCAGTTCTTC. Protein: CASSPHETSLSYNEQFF.

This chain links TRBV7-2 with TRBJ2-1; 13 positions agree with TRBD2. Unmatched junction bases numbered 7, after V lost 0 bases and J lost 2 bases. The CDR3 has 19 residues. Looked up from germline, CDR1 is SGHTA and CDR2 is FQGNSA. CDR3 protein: CASSLARLAGGLTYNEQFF. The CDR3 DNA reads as TGTGCCAGCAGCTTAGCCCGACTAGCGGGGGGCCTCACCTACAATGAGCAGTTCTTC.

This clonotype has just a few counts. This chain's CDR3 is CASSQGLDTQYF. The CDR3 DNA follows: TGCGCCAGCAGCCAAGGACTCGATACGCAGTATTTT. The V call is TRBV4-1, the J call TRBJ2-3; D is unclear. Trimming stripped 1 base from V and 6 bases from J, with 5 bases between. Germline V CDR1 and CDR2: MGHRA, YSYEKL. CDR3 length equals 12 residues.

CDR3 in amino acids: CATSEGWQETQYF. The CDR3 nucleotides read TGTGCCACCAGTGAGGGGTGGCAAGAGACCCAGTACTTC. The chain recombines TRBV24-1 with TRBJ2-5; D remains unclear. Trimming pared 4 bases from V and 2 bases from J, leaving 7 bases between. The CDR3 runs 13 residues. From germline, CDR1 is KGHDR and CDR2 SFDVKD.

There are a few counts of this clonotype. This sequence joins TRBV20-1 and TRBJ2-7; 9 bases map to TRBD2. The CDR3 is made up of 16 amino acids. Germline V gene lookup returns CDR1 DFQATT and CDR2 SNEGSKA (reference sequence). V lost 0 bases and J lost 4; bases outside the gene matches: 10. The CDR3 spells CSAREGEGGRGYEQYF. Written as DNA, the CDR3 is TGCAGTGCTAGAGAGGGGGAGGGCGGGAGGGGTTACGAGCAGTACTTC.

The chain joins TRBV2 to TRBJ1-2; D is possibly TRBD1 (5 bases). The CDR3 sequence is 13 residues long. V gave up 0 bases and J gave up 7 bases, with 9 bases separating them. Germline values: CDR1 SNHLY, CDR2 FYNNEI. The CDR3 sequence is CASSEAREGGYTF. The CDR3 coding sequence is TGTGCCAGCAGTGAAGCCAGGGAGGGTGGCTACACCTTC.

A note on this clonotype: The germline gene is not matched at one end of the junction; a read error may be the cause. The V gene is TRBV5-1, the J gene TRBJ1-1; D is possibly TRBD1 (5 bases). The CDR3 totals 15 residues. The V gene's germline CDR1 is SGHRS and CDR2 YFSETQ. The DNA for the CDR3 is TGTGCCAGCACCCCAGGGAGAGGCATGAACACTGAAGCTTTCTTT. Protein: CASTPGRGMNTEAFF.

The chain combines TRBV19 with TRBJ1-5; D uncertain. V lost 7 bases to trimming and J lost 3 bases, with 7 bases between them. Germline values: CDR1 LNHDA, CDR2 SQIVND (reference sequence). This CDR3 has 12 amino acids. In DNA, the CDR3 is TGTGCCAGTAACCAGTTCAATCAGCCCCAGCATTTT. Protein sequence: CASNQFNQPQHF.

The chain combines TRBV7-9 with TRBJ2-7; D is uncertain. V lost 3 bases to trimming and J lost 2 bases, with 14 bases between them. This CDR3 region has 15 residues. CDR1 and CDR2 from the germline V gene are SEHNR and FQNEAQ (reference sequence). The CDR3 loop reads CASSLVDARTYEQYF. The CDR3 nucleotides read TGTGCCAGCAGCTTGGTGGACGCTAGGACCTACGAGCAGTACTTC.

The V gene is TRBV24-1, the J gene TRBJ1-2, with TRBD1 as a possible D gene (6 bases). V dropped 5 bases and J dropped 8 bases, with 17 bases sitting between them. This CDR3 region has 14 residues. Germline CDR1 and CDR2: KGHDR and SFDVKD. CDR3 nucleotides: TGTGCCACCAGTGCTAGAGGGGGGGCGCAGGGCTACACCTTC. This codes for CATSARGGAQGYTF.

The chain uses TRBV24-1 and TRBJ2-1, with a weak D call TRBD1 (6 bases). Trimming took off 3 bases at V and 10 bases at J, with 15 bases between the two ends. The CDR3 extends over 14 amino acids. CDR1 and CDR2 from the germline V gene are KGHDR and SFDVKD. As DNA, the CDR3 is TGTGCCACCAGTGATCCCTCCAGGGGTGGAGAGCAGTTCTTC. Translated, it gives CATSDPSRGGEQFF.

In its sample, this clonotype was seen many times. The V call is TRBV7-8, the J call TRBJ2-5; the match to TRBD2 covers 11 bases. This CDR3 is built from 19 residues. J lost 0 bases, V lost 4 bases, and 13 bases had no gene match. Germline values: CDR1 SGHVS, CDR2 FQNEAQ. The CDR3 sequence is CASSWGWGLAVQDQETQYF. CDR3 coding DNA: TGTGCCAGCAGCTGGGGGTGGGGACTAGCGGTCCAGGACCAAGAGACCCAGTACTTC.

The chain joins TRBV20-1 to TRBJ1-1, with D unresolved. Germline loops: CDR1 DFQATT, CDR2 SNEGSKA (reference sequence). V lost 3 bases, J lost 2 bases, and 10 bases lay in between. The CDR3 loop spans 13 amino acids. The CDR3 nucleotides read TGCAGTGCTAGCGAGGGAGGCAACACTGAAGCTTTCTTT. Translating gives CSASEGGNTEAFF.

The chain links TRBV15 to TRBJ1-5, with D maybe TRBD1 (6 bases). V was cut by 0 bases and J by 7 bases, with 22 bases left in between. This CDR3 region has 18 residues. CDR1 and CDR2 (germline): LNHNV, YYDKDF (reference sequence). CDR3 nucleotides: TGTGCCACCAGCAGAGAAGGGCCAGGGGTTCTTGGTAAACAGCCCCAGCATTTT. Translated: CATSREGPGVLGKQPQHF.

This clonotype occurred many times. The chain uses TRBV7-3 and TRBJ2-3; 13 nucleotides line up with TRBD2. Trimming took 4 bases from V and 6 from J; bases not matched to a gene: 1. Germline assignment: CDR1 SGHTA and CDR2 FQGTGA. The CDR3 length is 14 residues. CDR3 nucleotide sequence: TGTGCCAGCAGCTGGGGACTAGCGGGGGATACGCAGTATTTT. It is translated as CASSWGLAGDTQYF.